The entry that follows covers one T cell receptor beta chain sequence. Its antigen is undetermined. The V gene lost 2 bases and the J gene lost 1 base, with 11 bases spanning the gap. Germline V gene lookup returns CDR1 GTSNPN and CDR2 SVGIG (reference sequence). This CDR3 is 14 amino acids long. This sample is drawn from a study of T cell responses to AZD1222 COVID-19 vaccine. The table came from immunoSEQ multiplex PCR; TCRdb's copy has only in-frame clones and leaves some out. The table includes 140,000 or so clones, roughly 92% detected once. Study results and caveats: Just a handful of AZD1222 recipients tested seropositive at baseline.

The TCR originated in an adult in good health. Material: peripheral blood, obtained on day 0 of AZD1222 vaccination. The chain recombines TRBV30 with TRBJ1-1; D is unresolved. The CDR3 DNA is TGTGCCTGGAGTCCGGGGATGGGGAACACTGAAGCTTTCTTT. Its protein product is CAWSPGMGNTEAFF.